Below are 27 T cell receptor beta chains sequenced from a single sample in a study of shared clonotypes between healthy human individuals. Clones were read by immunoSEQ multiplex PCR, and TCRdb kept only the in-frame ones, dropping some. The sample lists millions of clones, 90% to 95% occurring once. Terminally differentiated effector memory CD45RA+ cells were excluded from the naive CD8 cells, which were CD45RO-negative and positively selected for CCR7. Sequenced input: naive CD8+ T cells from PBMCs. All receptors come from a man aged 18 to 29 in good health. Some clones in this sample may be carry-over from other donors' samples.

The genes are TRBV28 and TRBJ2-7; D is unclear. The CDR3 is made up of 13 amino acids. Trimming took off 2 bases at V and 0 bases at J, with 5 bases between the two ends. The germline V gene has CDR1 MDHEN and CDR2 SYDVKM. In DNA, the CDR3 is TGTGCCAGCAGTTTACAGGCCTCCTACGAGCAGTACTTC. Translation gives CASSLQASYEQYF. The full variable domain, completed using reference TRBV28 and TRBJ2-7, is DVKVTQSSRYLVKRTGEKVFLECVQDMDHENMFWYRQDPGLGLRLIYFSYDVKMKEKGDIPEGYSVSREKKERFSLILESASTNQTSMYLCASSLQASYEQYFGPGTRLTVT.

This chain joins TRBV19 and TRBJ2-2; D could derive from TRBD1 or TRBD2 (5 bases each). This CDR3 is 19 amino acids long. The germline V and J ends were trimmed by 1 base and 5 bases, with 23 bases remaining between them. Looked up from germline, CDR1 is LNHDA and CDR2 is SQIVND (reference sequence). The CDR3 sequence is CASSIVGIRDVAYTGELFF. The CDR3 DNA reads TGTGCCAGTAGTATAGTTGGGATCCGGGACGTCGCGTATACCGGGGAGCTGTTTTTT.

The V gene is TRBV5-8, the J gene TRBJ2-7; tentatively, D is TRBD2 (5 bases). CDR1 is SGHTS, CDR2 YDEGEE, per germline. CDR3 length: 12 residues. Trimming took off 9 bases at V and 5 bases at J, with 15 bases between the two ends. CDR3 region: CATSGGSHEQYF. DNA for the CDR3: TGTGCCACCTCAGGAGGTTCCCACGAGCAGTACTTC.

This clone was recorded only once. J is TRBJ2-7 and V is TRBV7-9; 8 nucleotides align to TRBD2. V dropped 4 bases and J dropped 2; count of bases not matched to a gene: 16. This CDR3 has 18 amino acids. Germline V gene data show CDR1 as SEHNR and CDR2 as FQNEAQ (reference sequence). CDR3 coding DNA: TGTGCCAGCAGCTCCTCCTCCCTTGGACTAGCCCAAACCTACGAGCAGTACTTC. It is translated as CASSSSSLGLAQTYEQYF.

This clone was recorded once. This sequence joins TRBV6-1 and TRBJ2-1, with 10 positions matching TRBD2. Per the germline V gene, CDR1 is MNHNS and CDR2 is SASEGT. The CDR3 sequence is 17 residues long. Germline trimming cut 3 bases from V and 7 bases from J; bases unmatched to any gene: 12. CDR3 in DNA: TGTGCCAGCAGTGACCCCCTCCTAGCGGGAGTGCAAAATGAGCAGTTCTTC. Its protein product is CASSDPLLAGVQNEQFF.

This chain connects TRBV7-8 to TRBJ2-7; D may be TRBD1 (7 bases). The V gene's germline CDR1 is SGHVS and CDR2 FQNEAQ. The CDR3 has 14 residues. V shed 2 bases and J shed 3 bases, with 11 bases lying between them. The CDR3 DNA reads as TGTGCCAGCAGCTTAAAGCAGGGGGGCTACGAGCAGTACTTC. This codes for CASSLKQGGYEQYF.

The chain carries TRBV7-2 and TRBJ2-7, with D perhaps TRBD1 (5 bases). The CDR3 has 17 residues. The V end was cut by 3 bases, the J end by 6 bases, with 24 bases between. CDR1 is SGHTA, CDR2 FQGNSA, per germline. The CDR3 coding sequence is TGTGCCAGCAGCTTGACGACAGACTTCTACGCCCCTGGCGAGCAGTACTTC. Its translation: CASSLTTDFYAPGEQYF.

As for this clone: No conserved phenylalanine or tryptophan ends this CDR3, so it is likely a read error. The limits of the CDR3 on the DNA are not certain, so only TCRdb's listed CDR3 is given. J is TRBJ2-7 and V is TRBV6-1; the table names TRBD2, a call not compared with the DNA. Germline CDR1 MNHNS, CDR2 SASEGT. The CDR3 comprises 12 residues, both ends counted. The CDR3 reads CASGGTSGSSFN.

The CDR3 protein is CASSSHLVGDEQFF. Here the CDR3 DNA reads TGTGCCAGCAGCTCGCACCTAGTCGGGGATGAGCAGTTCTTC. The V call is TRBV7-3, the J call TRBJ2-1; possible D gene TRBD2, 5 bases. V lost 4 bases, J lost 8 bases, and 15 bases lay in between. Germline CDR1 reads SGHTA; CDR2 reads FQGTGA. The CDR3 is 14 residues long. Full variable domain (remainder filled in from reference TRBV7-3 and TRBJ2-1): GAGVSQTPSNKVTEKGKYVELRCDPISGHTALYWYRQSLGQGPEFLIYFQGTGAADDSGLPNDRFFAVRPEGSVSTLKIQRTERGDSAVYLCASSSHLVGDEQFFGPGTRLTVL.

The J gene is TRBJ2-2, the V gene TRBV7-3, with unresolved D. The length of the CDR3 is 17 residues. The V end was cut by 5 bases, the J end by 0 bases, with 16 bases between. Germline CDR1 and CDR2: SGHTA and FQGTGA. The CDR3 nucleotides are TGTGCCAGCAGCCCCTACTCGACGGCAACGAACACCGGGGAGCTGTTTTTT. Encoded protein: CASSPYSTATNTGELFF.

Points on this clone: The sample contains more than one DNA sequence encoding this CDR3. The chain uses TRBV27 and TRBJ1-5; D might be TRBD1 (6 bases). The CDR3 is 15 amino acids. CDR1 is MNHEY, CDR2 SMNVEV, per germline (reference sequence). The V end was cut by 0 bases, the J end by 6 bases, with 12 bases between. The CDR3 region is CASSLSAGDGQPQHF. DNA of the CDR3: TGTGCCAGCAGTTTATCGGCAGGGGATGGTCAGCCCCAGCATTTT.

The chain has TRBV7-2 and TRBJ2-7; 13 bases agree with TRBD2. Trimming removed 1 base from V and 2 bases from J; junction bases left unmatched: 5. Germline V gene sequence: CDR1 SGHTA, CDR2 FQGNSA. CDR3 length: 17 residues. CDR3 in DNA: TGTGCCAGCAGCTTAGAAGTACTAGCGGGGGGGCCCTACGAGCAGTACTTC. The encoded protein is CASSLEVLAGGPYEQYF.

The V gene is TRBV9, the J gene TRBJ1-2; tentative D call: TRBD1 (5 bases). CDR3 length: 16 amino acids. The germline V gene encodes CDR1 SGDLS and CDR2 YYNGEE. V was clipped by 1 base and J by 0 bases, with 13 bases between them. The CDR3 loop is CASSVYQGGTNYGYTF. CDR3 coding DNA: TGTGCCAGCAGCGTATATCAGGGAGGGACTAACTATGGCTACACCTTC. The full variable domain, rest sourced from reference TRBV9 and TRBJ1-2, is DSGVTQTPKHLITATGQRVTLRCSPRSGDLSVYWYQQSLDQGLQFLIQYYNGEERAKGNILERFSAQQFPDLHSELNLSSLELGDSALYFCASSVYQGGTNYGYTFGSGTRLTVV.

This sequence joins TRBV7-9 and TRBJ2-1, with 7 bases lining up with TRBD2. Germline V lookup: CDR1 SEHNR, CDR2 FQNEAQ (reference sequence). J gave up 9 bases and V 5 bases, and 10 bases lay outside the gene matches. The CDR3 covers 14 residues. The DNA for the CDR3 is TGTGCCAGCAGCCCTAGCGGCGATTTGGGTGAGCAGTTCTTC. Its translation is CASSPSGDLGEQFF.

The chain couples TRBV28 to TRBJ2-7; tentatively, D is TRBD2 (5 bases). This CDR3 comprises 12 residues. Germline V gene data show CDR1 as MDHEN and CDR2 as SYDVKM. The V end was cut by 5 bases, the J end by 6 bases, with 11 bases between. The CDR3 DNA follows: TGTGCCAGCAGTCCTACGGGGTCCGAGCAGTACTTC. This gives the protein CASSPTGSEQYF.

Of note for this clone: This specimen includes other DNA sequences encoding the same CDR3. The gene calls are TRBV9 and TRBJ2-7; D might be TRBD2 (6 bases). The length of the CDR3 is 13 residues. The germline V and J ends were trimmed by 3 bases and 1 base, with 8 bases remaining between them. The germline V gene has CDR1 SGDLS and CDR2 YYNGEE. CDR3 sequence reads: CASSGSGSYEQYF. Here the CDR3 DNA reads TGTGCCAGCAGCGGTAGCGGTTCCTACGAGCAGTACTTC.

The CDR3 DNA reads as TGTGCCAGCAGCTCTAGCCCCGGGGACAGGGTAGGGGGTGAGCAGTTCTTC. It is translated as CASSSSPGDRVGGEQFF. This chain connects TRBV11-2 to TRBJ2-1, with TRBD1 matching 9 bases. Per germline, CDR1 SGHAT and CDR2 FQNNGV. The CDR3 consists of 17 residues. Losses at the gene ends were 4 bases for V and 9 bases for J; bases not matched to a gene: 16.

The chain carries TRBV9 and TRBJ2-2; 8 nucleotides match TRBD1. CDR1 is SGDLS and CDR2 is YYNGEE in the germline V gene. This CDR3 is 16 amino acids long. Trimming removed 4 bases from V and 5 bases from J; junction bases left unmatched: 10. The CDR3 DNA reads TGTGCCAGCAGCACCACGAGGACAGGGAATACCGGGGAGCTGTTTTTT. It is translated as CASSTTRTGNTGELFF.

J is TRBJ2-7 and V is TRBV29-1; perhaps TRBD1 as D (6 bases). The CDR3 is 13 amino acids. From germline, CDR1 is SQVTM and CDR2 ANQGSEA. The V gene lost 0 bases and the J gene lost 6 bases, with 12 bases spanning the gap. The CDR3 nucleotides are TGCAGCGTTGAAGACCTTCAGGGGCCCGAGCAGTACTTC. It encodes CSVEDLQGPEQYF.

The chain links TRBV13 to TRBJ2-2; 7 positions match TRBD2. V lost 5 bases, J lost 6 bases, and 12 bases stayed unmatched. The CDR3 runs to 16 residues. Germline values: CDR1 PRHDT, CDR2 FYEKMQ (reference sequence). The DNA of the CDR3 is TGTGCCAGCAGCCCACAAGGGGCGGGAGTTGCCGGGGAGCTGTTTTTT. Encoded protein: CASSPQGAGVAGELFF.

V usage is TRBV19 and J usage is TRBJ1-5; TRBD1 matches at 7 bases. The CDR3 spans 14 residues. In germline, CDR1 is LNHDA, CDR2 SQIVND (reference sequence). Trimming removed 6 bases from V and 5 bases from J; junction bases left unmatched: 7. In DNA, the CDR3 is TGTGCCAGTAGCGACAGGGCATTTGATCAGCCCCAGCATTTT. Its translation is CASSDRAFDQPQHF. The complete variable domain, with remaining parts taken from reference TRBV19 and TRBJ1-5, reads DGGITQSPKYLFRKEGQNVTLSCEQNLNHDAMYWYRQDPGQGLRLIYYSQIVNDFQKGDIAEGYSVSREKKESFPLTVTSAQKNPTAFYLCASSDRAFDQPQHFGDGTRLSIL.

The rearrangement joins TRBV6-6 to TRBJ1-1; a possible D gene is TRBD1 (6 bases). Germline loops: CDR1 MNHNY, CDR2 SVGAGI (reference sequence). The CDR3 extends over 15 amino acids. Trimming took 0 bases from V and 1 from J, leaving 9 bases between them. The CDR3 coding sequence is TGTGCCAGCAGTTACTCGGGGGCAGCGAACACTGAAGCTTTCTTT. Translated: CASSYSGAANTEAFF.

Worth noting for this clone: The same CDR3 is also encoded by other DNA sequences in this sample. The genes are TRBV7-9 and TRBJ2-7; D call uncertain. This CDR3 spans 12 amino acids. Germline V gives CDR1 SEHNR, CDR2 FQNEAQ (reference sequence). Trimming stripped 5 bases from V and 3 bases from J, with 8 bases between. CDR3 protein: CASSVDLYEQYF. The DNA for the CDR3 is TGTGCCAGCAGCGTCGACCTCTACGAGCAGTACTTC.

Comments on this clone: Other DNA sequences within the sample encode an identical CDR3. J is TRBJ1-1 and V is TRBV6-5, with 10 bases identical to TRBD1. The germline V gene has CDR1 MNHEY and CDR2 SVGAGI. V was pared by 5 bases and J by 3 bases, with 6 bases of the junction left unmatched. This CDR3 is 15 amino acids long. The CDR3 bases are TGTGCCAGCAGTAGTCCCGGGACAGGGGACACTGAAGCTTTCTTT. This encodes CASSSPGTGDTEAFF.

The V gene is TRBV27, the J gene TRBJ2-7; 9 bases agree with TRBD1. The CDR3 runs to 15 residues. The ends lost 4 bases at V and 0 bases at J; junction bases unmatched: 4. Germline-derived CDR1 and CDR2 are MNHEY and SMNVEV (reference sequence). DNA of the CDR3: TGTGCCAGCAGTTCAGCGACAGGGGGCTCCTACGAGCAGTACTTC. Amino acids: CASSSATGGSYEQYF.

This clone was observed once. The V and J genes are TRBV7-8 and TRBJ2-7; 9 nucleotides agree with TRBD1. Germline CDR1 SGHVS, CDR2 FQNEAQ. The CDR3 is 14 amino acids. Losses at the gene ends were 5 bases for V and 0 bases for J; bases not matched to a gene: 2. In DNA form, the CDR3 reads TGTGCCAGCAGCACGGACAGGGGCTCCTACGAGCAGTACTTC. This translates into CASSTDRGSYEQYF.

V usage is TRBV7-9 and J usage is TRBJ2-2; D not certain. Between the trimmed V and J ends, which lost 2 bases and 0 bases, there was a span of 7 bases. The length of the CDR3 is 15 residues. CDR1 and CDR2 from the germline V gene are SEHNR and FQNEAQ (reference sequence). In DNA form, the CDR3 reads TGTGCCAGCAGCTTATCAGAGGCGAACACCGGGGAGCTGTTTTTT. Translation: CASSLSEANTGELFF. Full variable domain (missing parts from reference TRBV7-9 and TRBJ2-2): DTGVSQNPRHKITKRGQNVTFRCDPISEHNRLYWYRQTLGQGPEFLTYFQNEAQLEKSRLLSDRFSAERPKGSFSTLEIQRTEQGDSAMYLCASSLSEANTGELFFGEGSRLTVL.